This paragraph reports one T cell receptor (beta chain). The assay was immunoSEQ multiplex PCR, and TCRdb's table has in-frame clones only and misses some. The table lists 15,000 to 20,000 clones, roughly 80% of them singletons, with roughly 11% in the top ten. V lost 6 bases to trimming and J lost 5 bases; unmatched junction nucleotides: 4. The germline V gene encodes CDR1 MNHEY and CDR2 SVGAGI. This CDR3 region has 13 residues. The record originates from a study of blood T cell repertoires in COVID-19. Study details: Nucleic acid was either cDNA or gDNA, and it came from T cells, B-cell-depleted T cells, or PBMCs.

The TCR originated in an elderly man with acute or convalescent COVID-19. The sample comprised peripheral blood. This chain joins TRBV6-5 and TRBJ1-5, with 7 bases matching TRBD1. The CDR3 sequence is CASSYTGDQPQHF. CDR3 nucleotides: TGTGCCAGCAGCTATACAGGGGATCAGCCCCAGCATTTT.